The T cell receptor (beta chain) described here comes from a study of T cell repertoires in cytomegalovirus infection. In the study overall: The public TCR beta signatures pointed to both CMV infection and matching HLA type.

Study-level points and caveats: CMV-specific TCR beta clonotypes restricted by HLA-C dominated the ex vivo response.

One entry per CDR3 protein, called by TCRdb with MiXCR from the reads. The table shows some 800,000 distinct CDR3 sequences, with approximately 30% occurring only once. In the case of this clonotype: Its matching antigen is unknown.

The CDR3 extends over 15 amino acids. Germline CDR1 is MNHEY and CDR2 is SMNVEV (reference sequence). Trimming took 4 bases from V and 2 from J, leaving 12 bases between them. The sequence was obtained from a human donor in good health (CMV status not recorded). Some clones in this sample may be carry-over from other donors' samples. The rearrangement joins TRBV27 to TRBJ2-1, with D maybe TRBD1 (6 bases). The sequencing used cultured CD8+ T cells from PBMCs, collected from culture after CMV antigen stimulation. CDR3 protein: CASSYPTGTYNEQFF. CDR3 DNA: TGTGCCAGCAGTTACCCGACAGGAACCTACAATGAGCAGTTCTTC.